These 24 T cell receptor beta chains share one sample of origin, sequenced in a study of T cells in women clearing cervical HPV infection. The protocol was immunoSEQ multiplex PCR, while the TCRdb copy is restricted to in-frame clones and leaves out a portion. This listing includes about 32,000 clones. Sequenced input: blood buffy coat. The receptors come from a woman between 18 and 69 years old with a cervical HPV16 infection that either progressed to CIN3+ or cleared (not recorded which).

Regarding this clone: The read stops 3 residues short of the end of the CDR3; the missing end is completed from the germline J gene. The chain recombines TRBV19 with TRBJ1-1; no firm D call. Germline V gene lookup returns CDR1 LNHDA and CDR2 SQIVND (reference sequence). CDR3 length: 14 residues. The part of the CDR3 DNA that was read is TGTGCCAGTAGTCCCGTATTAAGCTCCTACGAG. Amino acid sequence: CASSPVLSSYE. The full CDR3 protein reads CASSPVLSSYEAFF.

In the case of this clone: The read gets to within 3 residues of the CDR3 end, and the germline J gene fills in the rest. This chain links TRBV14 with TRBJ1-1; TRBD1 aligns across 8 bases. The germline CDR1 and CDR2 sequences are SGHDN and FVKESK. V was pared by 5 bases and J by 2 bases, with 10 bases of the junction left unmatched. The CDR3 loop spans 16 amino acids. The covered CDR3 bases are TGTGCCAGCAGCATTAGACAGGGGACGGGCAACACTGAA. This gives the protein CASSIRQGTGNTE. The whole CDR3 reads CASSIRQGTGNTEAFF.

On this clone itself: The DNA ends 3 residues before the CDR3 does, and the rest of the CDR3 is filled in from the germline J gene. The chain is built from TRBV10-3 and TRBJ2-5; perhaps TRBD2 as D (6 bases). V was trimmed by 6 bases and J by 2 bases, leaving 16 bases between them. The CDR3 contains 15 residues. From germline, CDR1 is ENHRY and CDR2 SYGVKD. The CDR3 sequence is CAISTSIGTQETQYF. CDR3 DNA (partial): TGTGCCATCAGCACCTCTATCGGGACTCAAGAGACC.

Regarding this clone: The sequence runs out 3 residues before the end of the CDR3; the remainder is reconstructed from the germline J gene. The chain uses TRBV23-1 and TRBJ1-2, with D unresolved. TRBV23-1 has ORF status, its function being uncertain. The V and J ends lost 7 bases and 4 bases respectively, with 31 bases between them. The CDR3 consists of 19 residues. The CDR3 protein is CASTPGEPQRGCRCYGYTF. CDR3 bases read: TGCGCCAGCACCCCAGGAGAGCCTCAGAGAGGTTGTCGCTGCTATGGC.

CDR3 in amino acids: CARPQFLSLAGLYDYTF. Incomplete CDR3 DNA: TGTGCCAGGCCGCAATTTTTATCGCTAGCGGGACTCTACGAC. The chain carries TRBV19 and TRBJ1-2, with a tentative D call TRBD1 (5 bases). The sequence runs out 3 residues before the end of the CDR3; the remainder is reconstructed from the germline J gene. In germline, CDR1 is LNHDA, CDR2 SQIVND (reference sequence). This CDR3 is built from 17 residues.

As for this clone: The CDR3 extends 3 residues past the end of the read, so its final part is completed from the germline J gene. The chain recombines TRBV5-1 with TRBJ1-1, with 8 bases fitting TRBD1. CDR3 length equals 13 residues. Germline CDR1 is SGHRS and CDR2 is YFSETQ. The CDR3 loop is CASSTLRQGEAFF. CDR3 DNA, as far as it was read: TGCGCCAGCAGCACCCTTCGACAGGGGGAA.

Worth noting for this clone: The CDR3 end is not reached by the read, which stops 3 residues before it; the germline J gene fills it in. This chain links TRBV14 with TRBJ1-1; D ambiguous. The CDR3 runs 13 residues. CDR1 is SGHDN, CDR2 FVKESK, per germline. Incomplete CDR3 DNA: TGTGCCAGCAGCCAAGGAGGGCGAGGGGAA. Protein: CASSQGGRGE. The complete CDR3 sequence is CASSQGGRGEAFF.

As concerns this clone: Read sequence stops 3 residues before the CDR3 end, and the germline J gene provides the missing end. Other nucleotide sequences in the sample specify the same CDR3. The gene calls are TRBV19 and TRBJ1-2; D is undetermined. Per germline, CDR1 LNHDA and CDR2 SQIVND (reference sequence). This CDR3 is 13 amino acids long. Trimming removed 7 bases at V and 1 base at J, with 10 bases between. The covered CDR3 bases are TGTGCCAGTACTACCTCGGTTAACTATGGC. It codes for CASTTSVNYG. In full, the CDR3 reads CASTTSVNYGYTF.

The CDR3 reads CASSSRAGDNEQFF. The covered CDR3 bases are TGTGCCAGCAGCTCGCGGGCAGGGGACAATGAG. J is TRBJ2-1 and V is TRBV7-3, with TRBD1 as a possible D gene (6 bases). From the germline J gene comes the end of the CDR3, since the read stops 3 residues before it. The CDR3 is 14 amino acids. V lost 4 bases and J lost 5, with 12 bases in between. Germline values: CDR1 SGHTA, CDR2 FQGTGA.

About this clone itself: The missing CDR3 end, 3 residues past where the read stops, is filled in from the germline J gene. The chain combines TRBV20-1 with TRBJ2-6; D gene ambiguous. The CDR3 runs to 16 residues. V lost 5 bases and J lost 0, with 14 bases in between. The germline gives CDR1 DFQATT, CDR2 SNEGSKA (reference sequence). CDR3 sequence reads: CSAFGSVLSGANVLTF. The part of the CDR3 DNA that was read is TGCAGTGCTTTTGGCAGCGTCCTCTCTGGGGCCAACGTC.

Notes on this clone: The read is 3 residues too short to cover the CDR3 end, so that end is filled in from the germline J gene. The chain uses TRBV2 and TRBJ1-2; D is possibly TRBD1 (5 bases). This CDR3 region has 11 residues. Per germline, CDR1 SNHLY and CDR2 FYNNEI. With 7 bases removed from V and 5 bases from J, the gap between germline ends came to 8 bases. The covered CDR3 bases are TGTGCCAGCACTGGGGGGTATGGC. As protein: CASTGGYG. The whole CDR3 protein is CASTGGYGYTF.

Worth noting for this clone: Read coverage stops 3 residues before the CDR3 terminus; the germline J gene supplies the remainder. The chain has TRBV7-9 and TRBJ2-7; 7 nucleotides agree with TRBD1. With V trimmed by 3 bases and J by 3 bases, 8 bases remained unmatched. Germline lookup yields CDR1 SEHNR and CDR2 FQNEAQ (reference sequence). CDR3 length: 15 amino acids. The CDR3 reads CASSLPGQFNYEQYF. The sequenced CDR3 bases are TGTGCCAGCAGCTTGCCGGGACAGTTCAACTACGAG.

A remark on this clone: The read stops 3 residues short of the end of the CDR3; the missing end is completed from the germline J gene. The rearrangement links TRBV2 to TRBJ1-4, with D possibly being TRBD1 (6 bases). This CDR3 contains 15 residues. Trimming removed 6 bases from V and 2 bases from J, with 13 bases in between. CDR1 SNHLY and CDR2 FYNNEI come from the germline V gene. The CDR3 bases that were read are TGTGCCAGCAGGCGAACAGGGCGCACTAATGAAAAA. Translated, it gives CASRRTGRTNEK. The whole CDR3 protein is CASRRTGRTNEKLFF.

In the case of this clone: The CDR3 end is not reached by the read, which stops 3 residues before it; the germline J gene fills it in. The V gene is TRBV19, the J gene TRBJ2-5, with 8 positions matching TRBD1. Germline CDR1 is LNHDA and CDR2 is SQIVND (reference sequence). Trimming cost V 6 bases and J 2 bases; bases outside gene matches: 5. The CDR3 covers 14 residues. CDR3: CASSPGQGQETQYF. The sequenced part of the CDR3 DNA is TGTGCCAGTAGCCCTGGACAGGGACAAGAGACC.

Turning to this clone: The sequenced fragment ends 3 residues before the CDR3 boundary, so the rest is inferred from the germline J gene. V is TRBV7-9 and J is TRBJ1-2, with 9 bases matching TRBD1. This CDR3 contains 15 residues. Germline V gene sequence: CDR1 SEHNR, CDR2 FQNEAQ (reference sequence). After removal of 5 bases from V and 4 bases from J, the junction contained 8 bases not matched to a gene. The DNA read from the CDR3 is TGTGCCAGCAGCAGCCCAGGGACAGGGTTCTATGGC. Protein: CASSSPGTGFYG. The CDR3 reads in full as CASSSPGTGFYGYTF.

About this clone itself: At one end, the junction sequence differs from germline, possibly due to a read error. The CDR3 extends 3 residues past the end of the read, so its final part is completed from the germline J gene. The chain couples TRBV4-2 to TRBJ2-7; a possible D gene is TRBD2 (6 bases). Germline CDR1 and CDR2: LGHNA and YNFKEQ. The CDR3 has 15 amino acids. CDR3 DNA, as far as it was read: TGCGCCAGCAGCCTCATACGGGGGAGCTTCTACGAG. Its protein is CASSLIRGSFYE. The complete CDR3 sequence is CASSLIRGSFYEQYF.

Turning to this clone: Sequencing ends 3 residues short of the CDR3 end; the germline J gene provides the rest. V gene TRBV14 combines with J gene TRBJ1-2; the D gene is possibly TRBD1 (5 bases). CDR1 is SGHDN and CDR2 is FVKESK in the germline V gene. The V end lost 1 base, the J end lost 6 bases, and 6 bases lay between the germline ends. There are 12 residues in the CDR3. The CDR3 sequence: CASSQVRDGYTF. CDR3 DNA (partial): TGTGCCAGCAGCCAAGTCAGGGATGGC.

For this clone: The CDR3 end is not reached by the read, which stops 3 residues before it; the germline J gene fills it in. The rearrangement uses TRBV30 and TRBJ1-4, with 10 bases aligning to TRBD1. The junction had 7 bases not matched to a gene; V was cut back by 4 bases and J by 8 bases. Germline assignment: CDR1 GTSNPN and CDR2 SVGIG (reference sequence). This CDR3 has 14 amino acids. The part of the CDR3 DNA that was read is TGTGCCTGGATGGACGGGACAGGGGAAGAAAAA. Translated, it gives CAWMDGTGEEK. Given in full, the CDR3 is CAWMDGTGEEKLFF.

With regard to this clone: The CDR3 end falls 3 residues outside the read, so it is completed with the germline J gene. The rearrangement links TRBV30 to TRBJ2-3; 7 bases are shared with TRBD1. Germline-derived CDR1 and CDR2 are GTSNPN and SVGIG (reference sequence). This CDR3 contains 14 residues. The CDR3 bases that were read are TGTGCCTGGAGTAACACACAGGGGCAAGAGACG. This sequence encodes CAWSNTQGQET. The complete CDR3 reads CAWSNTQGQETQYF.

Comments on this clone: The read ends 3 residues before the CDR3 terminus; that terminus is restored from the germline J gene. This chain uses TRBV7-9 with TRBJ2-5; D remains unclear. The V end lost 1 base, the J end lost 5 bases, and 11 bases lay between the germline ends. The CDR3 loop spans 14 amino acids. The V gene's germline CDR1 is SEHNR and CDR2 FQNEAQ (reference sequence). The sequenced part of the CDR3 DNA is TGTGCCAGCAGCTTAGTTGCTAGTAGGGAGACC. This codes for CASSLVASRET. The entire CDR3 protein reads CASSLVASRETQYF.

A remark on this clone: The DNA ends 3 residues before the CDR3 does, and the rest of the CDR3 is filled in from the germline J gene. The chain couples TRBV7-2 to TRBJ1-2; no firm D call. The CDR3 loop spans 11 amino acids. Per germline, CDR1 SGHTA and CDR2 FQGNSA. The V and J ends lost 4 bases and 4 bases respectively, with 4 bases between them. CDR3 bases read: TGTGCCAGCAGCTCCTCCTATGGC. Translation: CASSSSYG. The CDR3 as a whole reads CASSSSYGYTF.

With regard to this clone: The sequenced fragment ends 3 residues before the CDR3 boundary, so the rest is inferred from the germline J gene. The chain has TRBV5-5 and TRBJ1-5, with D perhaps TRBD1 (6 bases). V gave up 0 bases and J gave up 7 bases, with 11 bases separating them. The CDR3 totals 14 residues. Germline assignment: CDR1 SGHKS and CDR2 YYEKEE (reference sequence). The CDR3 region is CASSLGPGVQPQHF. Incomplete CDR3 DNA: TGTGCCAGCAGCTTGGGTCCAGGGGTGCAGCCC.

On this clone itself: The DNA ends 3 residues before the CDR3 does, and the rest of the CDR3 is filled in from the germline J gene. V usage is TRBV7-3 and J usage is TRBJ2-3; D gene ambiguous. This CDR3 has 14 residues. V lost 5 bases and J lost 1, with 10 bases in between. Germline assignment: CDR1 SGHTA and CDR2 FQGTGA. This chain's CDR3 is CASSPNSGTDTQYF. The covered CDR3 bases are TGTGCCAGCAGCCCAAACTCGGGCACAGATACG.

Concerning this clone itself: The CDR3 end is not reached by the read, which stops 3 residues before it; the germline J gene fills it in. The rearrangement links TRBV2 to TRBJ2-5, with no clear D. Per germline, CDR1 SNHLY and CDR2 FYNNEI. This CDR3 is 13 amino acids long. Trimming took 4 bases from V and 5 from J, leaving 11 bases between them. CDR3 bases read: TGTGCCAGCAGTGTGAATCAAAGGGAGACC. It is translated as CASSVNQRET. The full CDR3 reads CASSVNQRETQYF.